These 22 T cell receptor beta chains came from one sample sequenced in a study of Ad26.COV2.S vaccination and SARS-CoV-2 variants. Documented treatment: over 15 received Ad26.COV2.S at low or high dose, single or two shots; about 5 received placebo; per-sample allocation not given. Repertoires come from day 63 after the first vaccine or placebo injection. Assay used: immunoSEQ multiplex PCR; TCRdb lists only in-frame clones, some missing. The sample yields 300,000 to 500,000 clones, 80% to 90% seen once. This specimen consisted of peripheral blood, obtained in a trial of Ad26.COV2.S vaccine versus placebo. These receptor sequences come from a person between 18 and 65 years old who received the Ad26.COV2.S COVID-19 vaccine or a placebo.

The chain combines TRBV5-7 with TRBJ1-5, with 9 bases that match TRBD1. TRBV5-7 is an ORF, with its function uncertain. There are 15 residues in the CDR3. Trimming took 3 bases from V and 0 from J; bases not matched to a gene: 1. Here the CDR3 DNA reads TGTGCCAGCAGCTGGGACAGGGATAGCAATCAGCCCCAGCATTTT. Residues: CASSWDRDSNQPQHF.

The rearrangement joins TRBV7-9 to TRBJ1-5, with a tentative D call TRBD1 (6 bases). This CDR3 comprises 16 residues. Germline V gene data show CDR1 as SEHNR and CDR2 as FQNEAQ (reference sequence). Trimming cost V 1 base and J 2 bases, with 12 bases left between them. The CDR3 is CASSLVSGAGNQPQHF. DNA of the CDR3: TGTGCCAGCAGCTTAGTTTCAGGGGCTGGCAATCAGCCCCAGCATTTT.

The V gene is TRBV5-1, the J gene TRBJ2-3; D remains ambiguous. Trimming removed 0 bases from V and 5 bases from J, with 10 bases in between. Germline values: CDR1 SGHRS, CDR2 YFSETQ. The CDR3 contains 14 residues. The CDR3 nucleotides are TGCGCCAGCAGCTTGGCTGTGGGCGAAGATACGCAGTATTTT. Its translation is CASSLAVGEDTQYF.

V and J are TRBV10-2 and TRBJ1-5, with D unresolved. The CDR3 has 13 residues. Germline V gene data show CDR1 as WSHSY and CDR2 as SAAADI. Trimming took off 2 bases at V and 4 bases at J, with 6 bases between the two ends. CDR3 loop: CASSEDGNQPQHF. The CDR3 nucleotides are TGCGCCAGCAGTGAGGACGGGAATCAGCCCCAGCATTTT.

The chain carries TRBV5-1 and TRBJ2-1; 10 bases align to TRBD2. Per the germline V gene, CDR1 is SGHRS and CDR2 is YFSETQ. This CDR3 is 16 amino acids long. Trimming at V came to 2 bases and at J to 4 bases, leaving 6 bases not matched to a gene. The CDR3 protein is CASSFLAGGPYNEQFF. The DNA for the CDR3 is TGCGCCAGCAGCTTCTTAGCGGGGGGTCCATACAATGAGCAGTTCTTC.

The chain uses TRBV5-4 and TRBJ2-2, with 8 bases fitting TRBD2. From germline, CDR1 is SGHNT and CDR2 YYREEE (reference sequence). Trimming at V came to 4 bases and at J to 5 bases, leaving 7 bases not matched to a gene. This CDR3 spans 15 amino acids. The CDR3 loop reads CASSRAGGHTGELFF. In DNA form, the CDR3 reads TGTGCCAGCAGCCGTGCGGGGGGCCATACCGGGGAGCTGTTTTTT.

This clone turned up a few times. The chain has TRBV11-2 and TRBJ2-7; D possibly corresponds to TRBD2 (5 bases). Trimming shortened V by 4 bases and J by 4 bases, and 11 bases separated the two germline ends. The V gene's germline CDR1 is SGHAT and CDR2 FQNNGV. This CDR3 has 13 amino acids. The CDR3 reads CASSSYRGYEQYF. The CDR3 DNA reads TGTGCCAGCAGCTCGTACCGGGGTTACGAGCAGTACTTC.

The gene calls are TRBV15 and TRBJ1-1; perhaps TRBD1 as D (5 bases). The CDR3 is 16 residues long. Germline V gene sequence: CDR1 LNHNV, CDR2 YYDKDF (reference sequence). Trimming took off 0 bases at V and 1 base at J, with 12 bases between the two ends. The CDR3 DNA sequence: TGTGCCACCAGCAGAGATCGTCAGGGTAGGAACACTGAAGCTTTCTTT. Its protein product is CATSRDRQGRNTEAFF.

J is TRBJ2-5 and V is TRBV12-3 or TRBV12-4; D remains unclear. CDR3 length: 13 residues. Trimming stripped 5 bases from V and 5 bases from J, with 12 bases between. In nucleotides, the CDR3 is TGTGCCAGCAGTCTGAGTCGCCGGGAGACCCAGTACTTC. As protein: CASSLSRRETQYF.

In regard to this clone: The same CDR3 also results from other DNA sequences found in this sample. J is TRBJ2-1 and V is TRBV7-2; weak D call: TRBD1 (6 bases). Germline V gene data show CDR1 as SGHTA and CDR2 as FQGNSA. V lost 0 bases and J lost 4, with 10 bases in between. There are 15 residues in the CDR3. CDR3 sequence reads: CASSLAGQSYNEQFF. The CDR3 DNA reads TGTGCCAGCAGCTTAGCAGGACAGAGTTACAATGAGCAGTTCTTC.

This chain links TRBV7-9 with TRBJ1-2, with 10 bases fitting TRBD1. Per germline, CDR1 SEHNR and CDR2 FQNEAQ (reference sequence). This CDR3 region has 16 residues. J gave up 7 bases and V 2 bases, and 10 bases lay outside the gene matches. The CDR3 reads CASSLFAGQGLLGYTF. The CDR3 region has the DNA TGTGCCAGCAGCTTATTCGCGGGACAGGGGCTGCTTGGCTACACCTTC.

This clone was seen only once. Other DNA sequences in this sample translate to the same CDR3. V usage is TRBV11-2 and J usage is TRBJ1-2; D perhaps matches TRBD1 (5 bases). V lost 0 bases and J 8 bases, leaving 13 bases between the germline ends. This CDR3 spans 14 amino acids. Germline V lookup: CDR1 SGHAT, CDR2 FQNNGV. CDR3 in DNA: TGTGCCAGCAGCTTAGATCAAGGGGCGCGGGGCTACACCTTC. It translates to CASSLDQGARGYTF.

The chain employs TRBV5-6 and TRBJ1-1; TRBD1 is a possible D gene (6 bases). The CDR3 has 14 residues. CDR1 is SGHDT and CDR2 is YYEEEE in the germline V gene. The ends were cut back, 1 base at V and 2 bases at J, with 9 bases in the middle. The CDR3 here is CASSLPTGNTEAFF. The DNA for the CDR3 is TGTGCCAGCAGCTTGCCGACAGGAAACACTGAAGCTTTCTTT.

The chain links TRBV20-1 to TRBJ2-5; D remains unclear. Looked up from germline, CDR1 is DFQATT and CDR2 is SNEGSKA (reference sequence). V shed 3 bases and J shed 5 bases, with 7 bases lying between them. The CDR3 extends over 11 amino acids. The CDR3, as DNA: TGCAGTGCTAGCCTCCGGGAGACCCAGTACTTC. Translated, it gives CSASLRETQYF.

The chain employs TRBV19 and TRBJ2-2; D unclear. Germline CDR1 is LNHDA and CDR2 is SQIVND (reference sequence). V gave up 6 bases and J gave up 4 bases, with 9 bases separating them. The CDR3 length is 13 residues. CDR3 in amino acids: CASRPGRTGELFF. The CDR3 DNA reads as TGTGCCAGTAGGCCCGGACGCACCGGGGAGCTGTTTTTT.

This chain uses TRBV9 with TRBJ2-7, with TRBD1 matching 7 bases. Germline V gives CDR1 SGDLS, CDR2 YYNGEE. The CDR3 is made up of 13 amino acids. The ends lost 2 bases at V and 6 bases at J; junction bases unmatched: 5. The CDR3: CASSVNRGTEQYF. The CDR3, as DNA: TGTGCCAGCAGCGTCAACAGGGGTACCGAGCAGTACTTC. The variable domain in full, with the rest retrieved from reference TRBV9 and TRBJ2-7, is DSGVTQTPKHLITATGQRVTLRCSPRSGDLSVYWYQQSLDQGLQFLIQYYNGEERAKGNILERFSAQQFPDLHSELNLSSLELGDSALYFCASSVNRGTEQYFGPGTRLTVT.

This chain uses TRBV7-2 with TRBJ2-1; 13 bases agree with TRBD2. V trimming: 3 bases; J trimming: 3 bases; junction bases outside the gene matches: 5. Germline V gene sequence: CDR1 SGHTA, CDR2 FQGNSA. The CDR3 length is 17 residues. The CDR3, as DNA: TGTGCCAGCAGCTTCGCGGGACTAGCGGGGCTCTACAATGAGCAGTTCTTC. Its translation is CASSFAGLAGLYNEQFF. Full variable domain (outside the CDR3, taken from reference TRBV7-2 and TRBJ2-1): GAGVSQSPSNKVTEKGKDVELRCDPISGHTALYWYRQSLGQGLEFLIYFQGNSAPDKSGLPSDRFSAERTGGSVSTLTIQRTQQEDSAVYLCASSFAGLAGLYNEQFFGPGTRLTVL.

V gene TRBV5-1 combines with J gene TRBJ2-7; 7 bases are shared with TRBD1. Trimming removed 4 bases from V and 4 bases from J; junction bases left unmatched: 2. The germline V gene encodes CDR1 SGHRS and CDR2 YFSETQ. The CDR3 has 12 residues. The CDR3 protein is CASSGDSYEQYF. The CDR3 DNA is TGCGCCAGCAGCGGGGACAGTTACGAGCAGTACTTC.

The genes are TRBV30 and TRBJ1-2; TRBD1 matches 10 bases. Germline V gene sequence: CDR1 GTSNPN, CDR2 SVGIG (reference sequence). The length of the CDR3 is 17 residues. J lost 6 bases, V lost 0 bases, and 13 bases had no gene match. CDR3 sequence (DNA): TGTGCCTGGAGTGTAAGGATCCGGGACAGGGGAAAAAATGGCTACACCTTC. This encodes CAWSVRIRDRGKNGYTF. The complete variable domain, with remaining parts taken from reference TRBV30 and TRBJ1-2, reads SQTIHQWPATLVQPVGSPLSLECTVEGTSNPNLYWYRQAAGRGLQLLFYSVGIGQISSEVPQNLSASRPQDRQFILSSKKLLLSDSGFYLCAWSVRIRDRGKNGYTFGSGTRLTVV.

The V and J genes are TRBV30 and TRBJ2-1; 8 bases agree with TRBD2. The CDR3 is made up of 15 amino acids. Looked up from germline, CDR1 is GTSNPN and CDR2 is SVGIG (reference sequence). Germline trimming cut 2 bases from V and 7 bases from J; bases unmatched to any gene: 10. CDR3 sequence: CAWSPSSGGYNEQFF. CDR3 DNA: TGTGCCTGGAGTCCATCGTCGGGGGGGTATAATGAGCAGTTCTTC.

The chain has TRBV9 and TRBJ2-3; D unclear. V was cut by 0 bases and J by 2 bases, with 7 bases left in between. Germline V gene data show CDR1 as SGDLS and CDR2 as YYNGEE. CDR3 length: 14 amino acids. The CDR3: CASSVARPTDTQYF. In DNA form, the CDR3 reads TGTGCCAGCAGCGTAGCTAGACCCACAGATACGCAGTATTTT. The variable domain in full, with the rest retrieved from reference TRBV9 and TRBJ2-3, is DSGVTQTPKHLITATGQRVTLRCSPRSGDLSVYWYQQSLDQGLQFLIQYYNGEERAKGNILERFSAQQFPDLHSELNLSSLELGDSALYFCASSVARPTDTQYFGPGTRLTVL.

The gene calls are TRBV29-1 and TRBJ1-1; D ambiguous. Trimming shortened V by 7 bases and J by 12 bases, and 21 bases separated the two germline ends. The CDR3 is 12 amino acids. Germline V gives CDR1 SQVTM, CDR2 ANQGSEA. The CDR3 DNA reads TGCAGCGCCCTCCCCCCGGGCCGAATGTCTTTCTTT. Translating gives CSALPPGRMSFF.